The source of this TCR beta chain is a study of T cells in narcolepsy. TCRdb's copy holds only in-frame clones and misses some; the assay was immunoSEQ multiplex PCR. The table has about 32,000 clones, around 86% seen once; the top ten hold about 0.66%. The V gene lost 5 bases and the J gene lost 6 bases, with 13 bases spanning the gap. Germline CDR1 is GTSNPN and CDR2 is SVGIG (reference sequence). The CDR3 sequence is 12 residues long. About this clone itself: What it binds is not known.

Study-level points and caveats: Comparing one patient's CSF and blood CD4+ clonotypes highlighted HCRT- and TRIB2-specific autoreactive clonotypes.

The TCR sequence derives from a human donor in good health. The V call is TRBV30, the J call TRBJ1-1; D gene ambiguous. Sequenced material: memory (CD45RA-) CD4+ T cells from blood. CDR3: CAWGKGVSEAFF. The CDR3 DNA reads as TGTGCCTGGGGCAAGGGTGTCTCTGAAGCTTTCTTT. The full variable domain, completed using reference TRBV30 and TRBJ1-1, is SQTIHQWPATLVQPVGSPLSLECTVEGTSNPNLYWYRQAAGRGLQLLFYSVGIGQISSEVPQNLSASRPQDRQFILSSKKLLLSDSGFYLCAWGKGVSEAFFGQGTRLTVV.